A single sample gave rise to the 14 T cell receptor beta chains below, sequenced in a study of blood T cell repertoires in COVID-19. This table comes from immunoSEQ multiplex PCR, and its TCRdb copy is limited to in-frame clones, with some not included. The sample holds about half a million clones, roughly 88% seen once. The sequencing sample was made of peripheral blood. All receptors come from a human donor in a cohort sampled during active COVID-19.

A remark on this clone: Other DNA sequences in this specimen translate into the identical CDR3. J is TRBJ2-3 and V is TRBV18; 7 nucleotides line up with TRBD2. CDR3 length: 14 residues. In germline, CDR1 is KGHSH, CDR2 LQKENI. The junction had 2 bases not matched to a gene; V was cut back by 3 bases and J by 2 bases. The CDR3 is CASSPSGTTDTQYF. CDR3 coding DNA: TGTGCCAGCTCACCGAGCGGGACCACAGATACGCAGTATTTT. The variable domain in full, with the rest retrieved from reference TRBV18 and TRBJ2-3, is NAGVMQNPRHLVRRRGQEARLRCSPMKGHSHVYWYRQLPEEGLKFMVYLQKENIIDESGMPKERFSAEFPKEGPSILRIQQVVRGDSAAYFCASSPSGTTDTQYFGPGTRLTVL.

CDR3 in amino acids: CAWAAADYEQYF. CDR3 nucleotide sequence: TGTGCCTGGGCCGCGGCAGACTACGAGCAGTACTTC. This chain uses TRBV30 with TRBJ2-7, with D uncertain. Germline CDR1 reads GTSNPN; CDR2 reads SVGIG (reference sequence). Deletions cut 5 bases from V and 3 bases from J, with 11 bases between. This CDR3 is 12 amino acids long.

The chain joins TRBV19 to TRBJ2-5, with a tentative D call TRBD1 (6 bases). The germline CDR1 and CDR2 sequences are LNHDA and SQIVND (reference sequence). The V and J ends lost 6 bases and 4 bases respectively, with 6 bases between them. The CDR3 consists of 11 residues. The CDR3 reads CASRTGETQYF. The CDR3 coding sequence is TGTGCCAGTAGGACAGGAGAGACCCAGTACTTC.

This sequence joins TRBV30 and TRBJ2-1; possible D gene TRBD2, 5 bases. V was shortened by 2 bases and J by 9 bases, with 17 bases between the two germline ends. Germline V gene lookup returns CDR1 GTSNPN and CDR2 SVGIG (reference sequence). The CDR3 extends over 14 amino acids. The CDR3 region is CAWSRILGEGEQFF. The CDR3 coding sequence is TGTGCCTGGAGTCGAATCCTCGGTGAGGGTGAGCAGTTCTTC. The full variable domain, its missing parts supplied by reference TRBV30 and TRBJ2-1, is SQTIHQWPATLVQPVGSPLSLECTVEGTSNPNLYWYRQAAGRGLQLLFYSVGIGQISSEVPQNLSASRPQDRQFILSSKKLLLSDSGFYLCAWSRILGEGEQFFGPGTRLTVL.

The chain employs TRBV25-1 and TRBJ2-1; 12 bases align to TRBD2. The CDR3 runs to 17 residues. Germline-derived CDR1 and CDR2 are MGHDK and SYGVNS. V lost 6 bases and J lost 3; bases outside the gene matches: 9. The DNA for the CDR3 is TGTGCCAGCAGGACCCAGTCTAGCGGGAGGGGCTACAATGAGCAGTTCTTC. It yields the protein CASRTQSSGRGYNEQFF.

The chain has TRBV7-9 and TRBJ2-3; D is uncertain. CDR1 and CDR2 (germline): SEHNR, FQNEAQ (reference sequence). Trimming took off 3 bases at V and 5 bases at J, with 15 bases between the two ends. This CDR3 has 15 amino acids. In nucleotides, the CDR3 is TGTGCCAGCAGCTTTCCGAGATCGGGTGGAGATACGCAGTATTTT. Translated: CASSFPRSGGDTQYF.

The chain joins TRBV3-1 (or the pseudogene TRBV3-2) to TRBJ2-5, with 11 bases lining up with TRBD2. CDR1 and CDR2 (germline): LGHDT, YNNKEL (reference sequence). The CDR3 spans 17 residues. The V segment lost 3 bases and the J segment 1 base; nucleotides outside the gene matches: 7. The CDR3 DNA reads as TGTGCCAGCAGCCAGGGGACTAGCGGAAACTTCCAAGAGACCCAGTACTTC. Translating it yields CASSQGTSGNFQETQYF.

The CDR3 nucleotides are TGTGCCAGCAGCCGGGACAGGGCGGAGACCCAGTACTTC. It specifies CASSRDRAETQYF. V gene TRBV5-5 combines with J gene TRBJ2-5; 9 nucleotides line up with TRBD1. The V gene's germline CDR1 is SGHKS and CDR2 YYEKEE (reference sequence). The CDR3 runs 13 residues. The junction had 3 bases not matched to a gene; V was cut back by 4 bases and J by 5 bases.

The J gene is TRBJ1-1, the V gene TRBV28, with unresolved D. V lost 3 bases and J lost 6, with 17 bases in between. CDR1 and CDR2 from the germline V gene are MDHEN and SYDVKM. This CDR3 region has 15 residues. CDR3 sequence reads: CASSFFGDRGSEAFF. CDR3 nucleotides: TGTGCCAGCAGTTTTTTCGGTGATCGAGGTTCTGAAGCTTTCTTT.

The chain joins TRBV6-5 to TRBJ2-3; D possibly corresponds to TRBD2 (5 bases). V lost 2 bases and J 0 bases, leaving 9 bases between the germline ends. CDR1 and CDR2 from the germline V gene are MNHEY and SVGAGI. This CDR3 is built from 15 residues. The CDR3 DNA reads TGTGCCAGCAGTTACGGCGGGTCTAGCACAGATACGCAGTATTTT. Protein product: CASSYGGSSTDTQYF.

The genes are TRBV3-1 (or the pseudogene TRBV3-2) and TRBJ2-7; a possible D gene is TRBD1 (6 bases). V lost 2 bases to trimming and J lost 6 bases, with 17 bases between them. The CDR3 runs 15 residues. CDR1 and CDR2 from the germline V gene are LGHDT and YNNKEL (reference sequence). CDR3 protein: CASSQRLRGSSEQYF. CDR3 sequence (DNA): TGTGCCAGCAGCCAAAGACTCAGGGGTTCAAGCGAGCAGTACTTC.

V usage is TRBV6-5 and J usage is TRBJ2-7, with 10 nucleotides matching TRBD2. V shed 6 bases, J shed 4 bases, and the junction held 6 bases outside the gene matches. Per the germline V gene, CDR1 is MNHEY and CDR2 is SVGAGI. The CDR3 consists of 14 residues. CDR3: CASSLAGVEYEQYF. In nucleotides, the CDR3 is TGTGCCAGCAGCCTAGCGGGAGTAGAGTACGAGCAGTACTTC.

This chain joins TRBV19 and TRBJ1-1, with 9 bases that match TRBD1. The junction had 5 bases not matched to a gene; V was cut back by 6 bases and J by 6 bases. Germline CDR1 LNHDA, CDR2 SQIVND (reference sequence). The CDR3 spans 13 residues. CDR3 DNA: TGTGCCAGTAGAGGGACAGGGCTGGCTGAAGCTTTCTTT. Translated: CASRGTGLAEAFF.

The V gene is TRBV5-1, the J gene TRBJ1-3, with D perhaps TRBD1 (6 bases). The CDR3 loop spans 14 amino acids. The germline V and J ends were trimmed by 6 bases and 2 bases, with 12 bases remaining between them. In germline, CDR1 is SGHRS, CDR2 YFSETQ. The CDR3 is CASTDRLAGNTIYF. DNA for the CDR3: TGCGCCAGCACCGACAGGTTAGCTGGAAACACCATATATTTT.